Below are 16 T cell receptor beta chains sequenced from a single sample in a study of blood T cell repertoires in COVID-19. Some clones are missing from TCRdb's copy, which holds only in-frame ones; the method was immunoSEQ multiplex PCR. The data hold over 250,000 clones, with 88% observed a single time. Sequencing was carried out using peripheral blood. The source of these receptors is a woman aged 70-85 years with COVID-19, enrolled during active disease.

V is TRBV30 and J is TRBJ1-5, with 9 bases identical to TRBD1. The germline V gene has CDR1 GTSNPN and CDR2 SVGIG (reference sequence). This CDR3 is built from 13 residues. J lost 5 bases, V lost 4 bases, and 3 bases had no gene match. CDR3 amino acids: CAWNRGLDQPQHF. DNA of the CDR3: TGTGCCTGGAACAGGGGGCTGGATCAGCCCCAGCATTTT.

J is TRBJ1-6 and V is TRBV12-3 or TRBV12-4; the D is unclear. V was shortened by 5 bases and J by 9 bases, with 8 bases between the two germline ends. The CDR3 loop spans 12 amino acids. The CDR3 protein is CASSQSVSPLHF. CDR3 sequence (DNA): TGTGCCAGCAGTCAGAGCGTTTCACCCCTCCACTTT.

The chain combines TRBV28 with TRBJ1-4; D gene ambiguous. CDR3 length: 15 amino acids. The germline gives CDR1 MDHEN, CDR2 SYDVKM. Trimming removed 4 bases from V and 5 bases from J, with 14 bases in between. DNA of the CDR3: TGTGCCAGCAGTTCAGCAGGATCCCTGAATGAAAAACTGTTTTTT. Protein product: CASSSAGSLNEKLFF.

The chain is built from TRBV25-1 and TRBJ1-4; D ambiguous. V was clipped by 4 bases and J by 6 bases, with 12 bases between them. CDR3 size: 14 residues. Germline V CDR1 and CDR2: MGHDK, SYGVNS. The CDR3 bases are TGTGCCAGCAGTGTTGCGAGTTCTCATGAAAAACTGTTTTTT. The encoded protein is CASSVASSHEKLFF.

V usage is TRBV6-5 and J usage is TRBJ1-2; 10 bases are shared with TRBD1. The V gene's germline CDR1 is MNHEY and CDR2 SVGAGI. CDR3 length equals 15 residues. Losses at the gene ends were 5 bases for V and 4 bases for J; bases not matched to a gene: 7. CDR3 amino acids: CASSPTGGASYGYTF. The CDR3 DNA sequence: TGTGCCAGCAGTCCGACAGGGGGCGCCAGCTATGGCTACACCTTC.

The chain joins TRBV24-1 to TRBJ2-2; 7 nucleotides match TRBD2. The CDR3 sequence is 14 residues long. Germline trimming cut 6 bases from V and 9 bases from J; bases unmatched to any gene: 9. CDR1 and CDR2 from the germline V gene are KGHDR and SFDVKD. Written as DNA, the CDR3 is TGTGCCACCAGTATAGGGACGGGAGGAAGGGAGCTGTTTTTT. Its protein product is CATSIGTGGRELFF.

The chain recombines TRBV9 with TRBJ1-1, with 7 bases matching TRBD1. CDR1 and CDR2 (germline): SGDLS, YYNGEE. The CDR3 is 16 residues long. The junction had 9 bases not matched to a gene; V was cut back by 2 bases and J by 2 bases. CDR3 region: CASSVDGRGGNTEAFF. For the CDR3, the DNA is TGTGCCAGCAGCGTGGATGGACGAGGGGGCAACACTGAAGCTTTCTTT.

The rearrangement links TRBV5-1 to TRBJ2-7; 7 bases fit TRBD1. This CDR3 contains 15 residues. CDR1 is SGHRS, CDR2 YFSETQ, per germline. The V and J ends lost 4 bases and 11 bases, in that order; junction bases with no gene match: 18. The CDR3 here is CASSPRWTGDAMKYF. The CDR3 DNA reads TGCGCCAGCAGCCCCCGCTGGACAGGTGATGCTATGAAGTACTTC.

This rearrangement joins TRBV24-1 to TRBJ2-3, with a weak D call TRBD1 (6 bases). Between the trimmed V and J ends, which lost 5 bases and 4 bases, there was a span of 9 bases. The length of the CDR3 is 13 residues. CDR1 KGHDR and CDR2 SFDVKD come from the germline V gene. Written as DNA, the CDR3 is TGTGCCACCAGTGCTTCAGGGGCAGATACGCAGTATTTT. Translating it yields CATSASGADTQYF.

The chain recombines TRBV4-1 with TRBJ1-5; 8 bases agree with TRBD1. V was pared by 3 bases and J by 6 bases, with 4 bases of the junction left unmatched. In germline, CDR1 is MGHRA, CDR2 YSYEKL. CDR3 length: 14 amino acids. CDR3 residues: CASSQDREIQPQHF. CDR3 coding DNA: TGCGCCAGCAGCCAGGACAGGGAGATTCAGCCCCAGCATTTT.

The chain combines TRBV18 with TRBJ2-7; 10 nucleotides match TRBD1. Trimming at V came to 0 bases and at J to 4 bases, leaving 6 bases not matched to a gene. The CDR3 is made up of 16 amino acids. CDR1 is KGHSH, CDR2 LQKENI, per germline. CDR3 residues: CASSPPAGTGVYEQYF. CDR3 sequence (DNA): TGTGCCAGCTCACCACCTGCAGGGACAGGGGTTTACGAGCAGTACTTC.

The chain has TRBV5-3 and TRBJ1-2; TRBD1 agrees at 9 bases. TRBV5-3 belongs to the ORF category, with a function that is uncertain. V lost 4 bases to trimming and J lost 6 bases; unmatched junction nucleotides: 16. This CDR3 has 17 residues. CDR3 in DNA: TGTGCCAGAAGCCCCCGGGACAGGGAAAATTTAAAGAATGGCTACACCTTC. Translating gives CARSPRDRENLKNGYTF.

The rearrangement joins TRBV11-3 to TRBJ2-7, with 8 bases aligning to TRBD2. V lost 2 bases and J lost 5; bases outside the gene matches: 8. The CDR3 consists of 15 residues. Germline V lookup: CDR1 SGHNT, CDR2 YENEEA. CDR3 sequence (DNA): TGTGCCAGCAGCTTATATCCGGGACTAGTAAACGAGCAGTACTTC. Protein product: CASSLYPGLVNEQYF.

The chain has TRBV5-8 and TRBJ1-5; 9 bases agree with TRBD1. Germline CDR1 is SGHTS and CDR2 is YDEGEE. The CDR3 has 15 residues. J was trimmed by 6 bases and V by 5 bases; bases with no gene match: 9. The CDR3 is CASSSKTGGLQPQHF. Written as DNA, the CDR3 is TGTGCCAGCAGTTCTAAAACAGGGGGCCTTCAGCCCCAGCATTTT.

With regard to this clone: This specimen includes other DNA sequences encoding the same CDR3. The chain joins TRBV11-2 to TRBJ1-1; 9 bases map to TRBD1. The germline CDR1 and CDR2 sequences are SGHAT and FQNNGV. The CDR3 runs to 14 residues. Trimming cost V 4 bases and J 1 base; bases outside gene matches: 1. CDR3 amino acids: CASSSTGGNTEAFF. CDR3 bases: TGTGCCAGCAGCTCGACAGGGGGGAACACTGAAGCTTTCTTT.

This sequence joins TRBV9 and TRBJ1-1, with 8 bases identical to TRBD1. V gave up 4 bases and J gave up 1 base; unmatched junction bases: 3. There are 14 residues in the CDR3. The germline CDR1 and CDR2 sequences are SGDLS and YYNGEE. Here the CDR3 DNA reads TGTGCCAGCAGCCAAGGACAGGGGAACACTGAAGCTTTCTTT. Its protein product is CASSQGQGNTEAFF.